Presented here are 25 T cell receptor beta chains from one specimen sequenced in a study of graft-versus-host responses after intestinal transplantation (dated by TCRdb to the early 2020s). These receptors have no known antigen. Library preparation was by the immunoSEQ multiplex PCR assay. Imported from immuneACCESS, the table was reduced by TCRdb to in-frame sequences with V and J called. These copies leave out some clones; in studies compared against another copy, an unresolved V gene accounts for under half, and the cause of the remainder is not known. This sample gives tens of thousands of clones in total; 90% to 95% of them show up just once. The biggest ten clones account for 0.49% of the sample. The time point label of this sample denotes: cells obtained before transplantation from donor or recipient. This specimen consisted of unstimulated CD8+ T cells sorted from spleen or lymph node cells, obtained before intestinal transplant. The origin of the receptors is a human donor who received an intestinal transplant.

The chain joins TRBV9 to TRBJ2-5; D may be TRBD2 (5 bases). CDR1 and CDR2 (germline): SGDLS, YYNGEE. The CDR3 covers 16 residues. Trimming removed 3 bases from V and 2 bases from J, with 17 bases in between. The CDR3: CASSATPVGSQETQYF. Here the CDR3 DNA reads TGTGCCAGCAGCGCTACTCCCGTGGGGAGTCAAGAGACCCAGTACTTC.

This sequence joins TRBV30 and TRBJ2-7, with 8 bases fitting TRBD2. The V segment lost 5 bases and the J segment 5 bases; nucleotides outside the gene matches: 8. Germline assignment: CDR1 GTSNPN and CDR2 SVGIG (reference sequence). The CDR3 runs 13 residues. CDR3 bases: TGTGCCTGGTCCCTCGGGACTAGAAACGAGCAGTACTTC. Protein product: CAWSLGTRNEQYF. Full variable domain (remainder filled in from reference TRBV30 and TRBJ2-7): SQTIHQWPATLVQPVGSPLSLECTVEGTSNPNLYWYRQAAGRGLQLLFYSVGIGQISSEVPQNLSASRPQDRQFILSSKKLLLSDSGFYLCAWSLGTRNEQYFGPGTRLTVT.

This clone was counted between two and nine times. The chain joins TRBV4-1 to TRBJ1-1, with D possibly TRBD1 on 5 matching bases. CDR1 MGHRA and CDR2 YSYEKL come from the germline V gene. There are 15 residues in the CDR3. V was pared by 5 bases and J by 3 bases, with 16 bases between. CDR3 sequence: CASSDGGGWYTEAFF. Written as DNA, the CDR3 is TGCGCCAGCAGCGATGGGGGGGGGTGGTACACTGAAGCTTTCTTT.

The rearrangement links TRBV4-2 to TRBJ2-1; 11 nucleotides match TRBD2. Germline V CDR1 and CDR2: LGHNA, YNFKEQ. Trimming removed 0 bases from V and 7 bases from J; junction bases left unmatched: 5. The CDR3 covers 16 residues. Here the CDR3 reads CASSQDPTSGRNEQFF. The CDR3 DNA reads as TGTGCCAGCAGCCAAGATCCCACTAGCGGGAGAAATGAGCAGTTCTTC.

This clone was found once. This chain links TRBV7-3 with TRBJ2-3; the match to TRBD2 covers 16 bases. Unmatched junction bases numbered 7, after V lost 1 base and J lost 6 bases. The CDR3 length is 18 residues. Looked up from germline, CDR1 is SGHTA and CDR2 is FQGTGA. CDR3 sequence: CASSLSGTSGGGGDTQYF. The CDR3 DNA reads TGTGCCAGCAGCTTAAGTGGGACTAGCGGGGGGGGTGGGGATACGCAGTATTTT.

This chain connects TRBV5-1 to TRBJ2-1; 13 bases fit TRBD2. Losses at the gene ends were 0 bases for V and 4 bases for J; bases not matched to a gene: 1. This CDR3 comprises 16 residues. CDR1 and CDR2 (germline): SGHRS, YFSETQ. The CDR3 DNA reads as TGCGCCAGCAGCTTGGGGACTAGCGGGGGATACAATGAGCAGTTCTTC. Protein: CASSLGTSGGYNEQFF.

The gene calls are TRBV27 and TRBJ2-3, with 7 bases identical to TRBD1. The CDR3 has 12 amino acids. J lost 4 bases, V lost 8 bases, and 3 bases had no gene match. The germline CDR1 and CDR2 sequences are MNHEY and SMNVEV (reference sequence). The CDR3 here is CASATGSDTQYF. The CDR3 nucleotides are TGTGCCAGCGCGACAGGGTCAGATACGCAGTATTTT.

This clone was picked up a small number of times. V and J are TRBV6-1 and TRBJ2-7; D is uncertain. Germline V gives CDR1 MNHNS, CDR2 SASEGT. CDR3 length equals 13 residues. Trimming left V 1 base short and J 3 bases short, with 7 bases between. CDR3 sequence: CASSEENSYEQYF. Written as DNA, the CDR3 is TGTGCCAGCAGTGAAGAGAATAGCTACGAGCAGTACTTC.

The count of this clone is one. The chain links TRBV27 to TRBJ2-7, with TRBD1 as a possible D gene (6 bases). CDR1 MNHEY and CDR2 SMNVEV come from the germline V gene (reference sequence). The CDR3 is made up of 14 amino acids. Trimming removed 2 bases from V and 3 bases from J, with 11 bases in between. CDR3 coding DNA: TGTGCCAGCAGTTTAGGGACATCTATCTACGAGCAGTACTTC. This gives the protein CASSLGTSIYEQYF.

In nucleotides, the CDR3 is TGCGCCAGCGCTCAGGGGGCTACTAATGAAAAACTGTTTTTT. As protein: CASAQGATNEKLFF. This sequence joins TRBV10-2 and TRBJ1-4; 8 nucleotides align to TRBD1. The CDR3 runs 14 residues. Looked up from germline, CDR1 is WSHSY and CDR2 is SAAADI. V lost 8 bases, J lost 2 bases, and 4 bases stayed unmatched.

The chain joins TRBV6-5 to TRBJ2-7; D unclear. V was cut by 5 bases and J by 0 bases, with 8 bases left in between. The CDR3 is made up of 13 amino acids. Germline V gene data show CDR1 as MNHEY and CDR2 as SVGAGI. The CDR3 DNA follows: TGTGCCAGCAGTGGAGTGCTCTCCTACGAGCAGTACTTC. Its translation: CASSGVLSYEQYF.

This chain uses TRBV4-1 with TRBJ1-5, with TRBD1 as a possible D gene (6 bases). There are 15 residues in the CDR3. Per the germline V gene, CDR1 is MGHRA and CDR2 is YSYEKL. Trimming removed 0 bases at V and 2 bases at J, with 8 bases between. The CDR3, as DNA: TGCGCCAGCAGCCAAGAGGGGGCCGGCAATCAGCCCCAGCATTTT. This codes for CASSQEGAGNQPQHF.

The genes are TRBV7-8 and TRBJ1-6; tentative D call: TRBD1 (6 bases). Germline V gene data show CDR1 as SGHVS and CDR2 as FQNEAQ. The CDR3 covers 16 residues. V lost 3 bases, J lost 7 bases, and 16 bases lay in between. The CDR3 coding sequence is TGTGCCAGCAGCTTGGAGGTTGGGGGCTCGAATTCACCCCTCCACTTT. Its protein product is CASSLEVGGSNSPLHF.

The chain couples TRBV5-6 to TRBJ2-1; D is perhaps TRBD2 (5 bases). Trimming left V 2 bases short and J 8 bases short, with 8 bases between. CDR3 length equals 12 residues. The V gene's germline CDR1 is SGHDT and CDR2 YYEEEE. CDR3 in amino acids: CASSFGGHEQFF. In DNA, the CDR3 is TGTGCCAGCAGCTTCGGAGGTCATGAGCAGTTCTTC.

The genes are TRBV5-4 and TRBJ1-2, with 9 bases identical to TRBD1. Trimming at V came to 4 bases and at J to 7 bases, leaving 14 bases not matched to a gene. The CDR3 runs to 16 residues. Per germline, CDR1 SGHNT and CDR2 YYREEE (reference sequence). In DNA, the CDR3 is TGTGCCAGCAGCCCCCCCCCGCTCACAGGGGGCCGTGGCTACACCTTC. Its translation is CASSPPPLTGGRGYTF.

The V and J genes are TRBV19 and TRBJ2-1, with a weak D call TRBD2 (6 bases). This CDR3 comprises 11 residues. V shed 4 bases and J shed 10 bases, with 8 bases lying between them. Per the germline V gene, CDR1 is LNHDA and CDR2 is SQIVND (reference sequence). The CDR3 DNA follows: TGTGCCAGTAGTACAGGACTAGAGCAGTTCTTC. Translated: CASSTGLEQFF.

This chain connects TRBV9 to TRBJ2-2; D is possibly TRBD2 (5 bases). The CDR3 extends over 16 amino acids. V was pared by 4 bases and J by 3 bases, with 16 bases between. Germline V gene sequence: CDR1 SGDLS, CDR2 YYNGEE. The CDR3 bases are TGTGCCAGCAGCCCTCCCGGGGTGGATGACACCGGGGAGCTGTTTTTT. It translates to CASSPPGVDDTGELFF.

The table lists this clone with a few counts. V gene TRBV19 combines with J gene TRBJ1-1; D call uncertain. The ends were cut back, 11 bases at V and 5 bases at J, with 15 bases in the middle. The CDR3 contains 12 residues. Per germline, CDR1 LNHDA and CDR2 SQIVND (reference sequence). The DNA of the CDR3 is TGTGCCTGCGCCATCGGAGGAACTGAAGCTTTCTTT. The encoded protein is CACAIGGTEAFF. Complete variable domain (other parts from reference TRBV19 and TRBJ1-1): DGGITQSPKYLFRKEGQNVTLSCEQNLNHDAMYWYRQDPGQGLRLIYYSQIVNDFQKGDIAEGYSVSREKKESFPLTVTSAQKNPTAFYLCACAIGGTEAFFGQGTRLTVV.

The chain combines TRBV27 with TRBJ1-5; 10 bases fit TRBD1. Germline V gives CDR1 MNHEY, CDR2 SMNVEV (reference sequence). V lost 4 bases to trimming and J lost 5 bases; unmatched junction nucleotides: 5. The CDR3 has 15 residues. The CDR3 loop reads CASSYAGTGDQPQHF. The CDR3 region has the DNA TGTGCCAGCAGTTACGCCGGGACAGGGGATCAGCCCCAGCATTTT.

This clone was seen a few times. The chain links TRBV5-6 to TRBJ1-3; 8 bases are a match to TRBD1. Germline lookup yields CDR1 SGHDT and CDR2 YYEEEE. The CDR3 has 15 residues. J was trimmed by 2 bases and V by 4 bases; bases with no gene match: 5. The chain's CDR3 is CASSETGATGNTIYF. DNA for the CDR3: TGTGCCAGCAGCGAGACAGGGGCTACTGGAAACACCATATATTTT.

The sample holds one count of this clone. The V call is TRBV27, the J call TRBJ2-6; possible D gene TRBD1, 6 bases. V was shortened by 5 bases and J by 4 bases, with 12 bases between the two germline ends. Germline CDR1 MNHEY, CDR2 SMNVEV (reference sequence). The CDR3 has 15 amino acids. CDR3 loop: CASSTRGAGANVLTF. DNA of the CDR3: TGTGCCAGCAGTACCAGGGGAGCAGGGGCCAACGTCCTGACTTTC.

In this sample, this clone turned up once. The V call is TRBV7-3, the J call TRBJ2-1; 8 bases fit TRBD2. The J segment lost 7 bases and the V segment lost 8 bases, leaving 10 bases of the junction unmatched. Germline-derived CDR1 and CDR2 are SGHTA and FQGTGA. The CDR3 is 14 residues long. The CDR3 coding sequence is TGTGCCAGCCGGCCAGCGGGGGAACGGAATGAGCAGTTCTTC. Translated, it gives CASRPAGERNEQFF.

The chain joins TRBV30 to TRBJ2-7; 7 bases match TRBD2. This CDR3 comprises 11 residues. Germline-derived CDR1 and CDR2 are GTSNPN and SVGIG (reference sequence). The V segment lost 5 bases and the J segment 3 bases; nucleotides outside the gene matches: 1. CDR3 sequence: CAWGGVYEQYF. CDR3 nucleotide sequence: TGTGCCTGGGGGGGGGTCTACGAGCAGTACTTC.

This chain links TRBV28 with TRBJ2-7; 10 bases are a match to TRBD2. Losses at the gene ends were 6 bases for V and 0 bases for J; bases not matched to a gene: 5. The CDR3 has 15 residues. The V gene's germline CDR1 is MDHEN and CDR2 SYDVKM. CDR3 region: CASSWGLAYSYEQYF. In nucleotides, the CDR3 is TGTGCCAGCAGCTGGGGACTAGCGTACTCCTACGAGCAGTACTTC.

This clone was seen only once. The chain combines TRBV16 with TRBJ2-7; D might be TRBD2 (5 bases). The V gene's germline CDR1 is KGHSY and CDR2 FQNENV. With 4 bases removed from V and 9 bases from J, the gap between germline ends came to 25 bases. The CDR3 loop spans 16 amino acids. The CDR3: CASSPIYPSKWLWQYF. The CDR3 DNA is TGTGCCAGCAGCCCTATATACCCTAGCAAGTGGTTATGGCAGTACTTC.